These T cell receptor beta chains were read from a single sample in a study of OX40 agonist ivuxolimab in advanced cancers. Clones were read by immunoSEQ multiplex PCR, and TCRdb kept only the in-frame ones, dropping some. The repertoire holds approximately 87,000 clones, around nine tenths seen once, with 0.7% to 0.95% in the top ten. Specimen: CD4+ or CD8+ T cells sorted from blood, collected in a trial of the OX40 agonist ivuxolimab. These receptors were taken from an adult with an advanced solid tumor such as melanoma, head and neck, liver or kidney cancer. Each CDR3 is given with its conserved first and last residue. The D gene is left open where the match is weak. Rows give clone size only sometimes, using once, few, many, or a class for an expanded clone.

D	V	J	size	DNA	CDR3
.	TRBV30	TRBJ2-7	.	TGTGCCTGGAAGATCACGGGGGCTAGCGAACCCTACGAGCAGTACTTC	CAWKITGASEPYEQYF
.	TRBV7-3	TRBJ2-3	.	TGTGCCAGCAGCTTAATGGGCAGGGACACAGATACGCAGTATTTT	CASSLMGRDTDTQYF
.	TRBV2	TRBJ2-3	.	TGTGCCAGCGGTGAGGAGCGTGGGGCAGATACGCAGTATTTT	CASGEERGADTQYF
TRBD2	TRBV30	TRBJ2-5	.	TGTGCCTGGAGTGGGGCCGGGGGGGAGACCCAGTACTTC	CAWSGAGGETQYF
.	TRBV11-2	TRBJ2-2	once	TGTGCCAGCAGCTTATCGAGGGGTGGCGGGGAGCTGTTTTTT	CASSLSRGGGELFF
.	TRBV6-6	TRBJ2-7	.	TGTGCCAGCAGTCGTCTGGTCCCAGGCGAGCAGTACTTC	CASSRLVPGEQYF
TRBD2	TRBV11-2	TRBJ2-3	.	TGTGCCAGCAGCTCCTCGGGACTAGTCACAGATACGCAGTATTTT	CASSSSGLVTDTQYF
.	TRBV5-1	TRBJ1-4	.	TGCGCCAGCAGCTTGGACCCCCGCCCGGCCGTAGTTGAAAAACTGTTTTTT	CASSLDPRPAVVEKLFF
.	TRBV25-1	TRBJ1-1	.	TGTGCCAGCAGTGGCACTGTAATGAACACTGAAGCTTTCTTT	CASSGTVMNTEAFF
.	TRBV7-2	TRBJ1-5	once	TGTGCCAGCAGCTTGCACCGATGTGGCAGGGAACATCAGCCCCAGCATTTT	CASSLHRCGREHQPQHF
.	TRBV6-5	TRBJ1-1	.	TGTGCCAGCAGGGGGACACTACAGCTGGACACTGAAGCTTTCTTT	CASRGTLQLDTEAFF
TRBD2	TRBV7-2	TRBJ2-7	.	TGTGCCAGCAGCTTAAGACTAGCGGGACCCTACGAGCAGTACTTC	CASSLRLAGPYEQYF
.	TRBV19	TRBJ1-1	.	TGTGCCAGTCAGAGCGGGCAGAACACTGAAGCTTTCTTT	CASQSGQNTEAFF
TRBD2	TRBV11-1	TRBJ2-3	.	TGTGCCAGCAGCTCCGACCGGGCGGGAGGCCCCACAGATACGCAGTATTTT	CASSSDRAGGPTDTQYF
.	TRBV5-1	TRBJ2-7	.	TGCGCCAGCAGCTTGTCGTCCGAGCAGTACTTC	CASSLSSEQYF